This T cell receptor beta chain is drawn from a study of T-cell reconstitution after alpha-beta-depleted transplantation in children (dated by TCRdb to about 2016). Context from the whole study: Using TCR repertoire profiling, the study quantitatively followed how T-cell immune reconstitution unfolded in children after TCRalphabeta/CD19-depleted allogeneic hematopoietic cell transplantation. General conclusions and limits of the study: The apparently early alphabetaT-cell count recovery about two months after transplant was reportedly dependent on only several hundred rapidly expanded clones derived from non-depleted graft cells. Over subsequent months, a decline in hyperexpanded clone frequencies was noted, and after one year, T-cell counts and TCRbeta diversity were mostly ascribed to newly produced T cells. In some patients, high TCRbeta diversity at day 60 was attributed to recipient T cells and intrathymic progenitors that had survived conditioning.

The library was obtained by PCR. The instrument was an Illumina HiSeq 2500. TCR library preparation used molecular barcoding, with unique molecular identifiers applied to normalize quantification of the TCRbeta repertoire. TCRdb reanalyzed the raw reads on its own, using fastp at Q25 for trimming and MiXCR for clone calling, and kept in-frame beta chains. Rows matching on CDR3 protein sequence are summarized as one entry with the most common DNA and genes. The sample yields hundreds of thousands of distinct CDR3 sequences; under 15% were counted once. The biggest ten clones account for about 2.2% of the sample. The germline V gene (reference sequence) gives CDR1 as DFQATT and CDR2 as SNEGSKA. The CDR3 starts with the cysteine, ends with the phenylalanine, and has 12 residues. Of all the DNA, just the CDR3 is kept, 36 bases in frame from base 1. V and J are truncated by 2 bases and 7 bases respectively, leaving an intervening sequence of 8 bases.

The sample's treatment or condition label is to be understood as: allogeneic hematopoietic cell transplantation with graft depleted of TCRalphabeta T cells and CD19 B cells. Transplant recipients were children who received TCRalphabeta/CD19-depleted allogeneic hematopoietic cell grafts. This clonotype occurred many times. The specificity of this receptor is unknown. Qualities for individual bases were not recorded, and no much larger clone is one base off. The source of this sequence is a male patient aged 5 to 17 who had a stem cell transplant for acute myeloid leukemia, so the T cells may come from the graft donor. Sequences were derived from PBMCs, mostly from graft donor cells, sampled 360 days after TCRalphabeta/CD19-depleted stem cell transplant. The chain links TRBV20-1 with TRBJ1-4; no D segment can be confidently identified. Here is the DNA: TGCAGTGCTAGATCCTTTAGTGAAAAACTGTTTTTT. This encodes CSARSFSEKLFF.